The 4 T cell receptor beta chains listed next were all sequenced from one sample in a study of patients and donors after allogeneic stem cell transplantation. Each CDR3 protein is one row after TCRdb ran MiXCR on the RT-PCR reads. The data show roughly 960,000 distinct CDR3 sequences, about a sixth seen once. Input material: blood, either unsorted or a sorted T cell fraction (not recorded which). These TCRs come from a human donor who was either an allogeneic HSCT recipient or a stem cell or donor lymphocyte infusion donor (not recorded which). It is not recorded whose cells these are; they may come from a transplant donor.

The rearrangement joins TRBV27 to TRBJ2-3; D tentatively reads TRBD1 or TRBD2 (6 bases each). V lost 2 bases, J lost 6 bases, and 9 bases lay in between. From germline, CDR1 is MNHEY and CDR2 SMNVEV (reference sequence). The CDR3 is 13 residues long. The CDR3 DNA is TGTGCCAGCAGTTTAAGGGGGGACGATACGCAGTATTTT. Translation gives CASSLRGDDTQYF.

V gene TRBV5-5 combines with J gene TRBJ2-2; D is ambiguous. The CDR3 extends over 18 amino acids. Per germline, CDR1 SGHKS and CDR2 YYEKEE (reference sequence). The ends were cut back, 0 bases at V and 4 bases at J, with 19 bases in the middle. In DNA, the CDR3 is TGTGCCAGCAGCTTGGCGGGTGGGGTACATTTAGGCACCGGGGAGCTGTTTTTT. Residues: CASSLAGGVHLGTGELFF.

The chain combines TRBV12-3 or TRBV12-4 with TRBJ1-2; D is uncertain. This CDR3 region has 14 residues. The V end lost 1 base, the J end lost 5 bases, and 11 bases lay between the germline ends. The CDR3 region is CASSLGGELYGYTF. The DNA for the CDR3 is TGTGCCAGCAGTTTAGGGGGAGAATTATATGGCTACACCTTC.

There are many counts of this clonotype. The chain joins TRBV7-8 to TRBJ1-6, with D perhaps TRBD1 (5 bases). The CDR3 totals 14 residues. The ends were cut back, 6 bases at V and 7 bases at J, with 13 bases in the middle. Germline-derived CDR1 and CDR2 are SGHVS and FQNEAQ. DNA of the CDR3: TGTGCCAGCAGGATCGGGACCGGGAATTCACCCCTCCACTTT. Residues: CASRIGTGNSPLHF.